This is a list of T cell receptor beta chains from one sample in a study of Graves' ophthalmopathy and Graves' hyperthyroidism. TCRdb redid the calling of the multiplex PCR reads with MiXCR, one entry per CDR3 protein. The sample records 170,000 or so distinct CDR3 sequences, approximately 40% being singletons. The material sequenced was peripheral blood. Source of these receptors: a woman between 40 and 55 years old with Graves' ophthalmopathy. Each CDR3 is given with its conserved first and last residue. Each record gives: D gene, clone size, J gene, V gene, CDR3 DNA, CDR3 protein. A D gene is named only where the DNA matches it firmly. Where a row states a size, it is once, few, many or the class of an expanded clone; other rows omit it.

TRBD1 | many | TRBJ1-2 | TRBV12-3/TRBV12-4 | TGTGCCAGCAGTTCAGGGACAGGGACCGGCTACACCTTC | CASSSGTGTGYTF
- | many | TRBJ2-7 | TRBV7-2 | TGTGCCAGCAGCTTATTAACAGGGTTCTACGAGCAGTACTTC | CASSLLTGFYEQYF
- | - | TRBJ1-1 | TRBV28 | TGTGCCAGCAGTTCGCTGTTACCGGTAACTGAAGCTTTCTTT | CASSSLLPVTEAFF
TRBD1 | - | TRBJ2-4 | TRBV6-2/TRBV6-3 | TGTGCCAGCAGTTACTCCAGGACAGGGTGGGGCATTCAGTACTTC | CASSYSRTGWGIQYF
- | - | TRBJ1-5 | TRBV6-5 | TGTGCCAGCAGTTACGGGGGGAACGGTCAGCCCCAGCATTTT | CASSYGGNGQPQHF
- | many | TRBJ2-2 | TRBV20-1 | TGCAGTGCTACTACACGAGTCGCCGGGGAGCTGTTTTTT | CSATTRVAGELFF
- | many | TRBJ2-2 | TRBV10-3 | TGTGCCACCATCGCACCGGGATATACGAACACCGGGGAGCTGTTTTTT | CATIAPGYTNTGELFF
- | few | TRBJ1-5 | TRBV30 | TGTGCCTGGAGTGTAATAGAAGAACGTCAGCCCCAGCATTTT | CAWSVIEERQPQHF
TRBD1 | many | TRBJ1-6 | TRBV6-5 | TGTGCTACCAACCCGGGACAGGGGAGGTATAATTCACCCCTCCACTTT | CATNPGQGRYNSPLHF
TRBD2 | once | TRBJ2-7 | TRBV6-1 | TGTGCCAGCAGACGCGGGACTAGCGACTACGAGCAGTACTTC | CASRRGTSDYEQYF
TRBD1 | many | TRBJ1-2 | TRBV6-2/TRBV6-3 | TGTGCCAGCAGTTATCGACAGGGGGGACAGTATGGCTACACCTTC | CASSYRQGGQYGYTF
- | - | TRBJ2-7 | TRBV11-2 | TGTGCCAGCAGCCGCCTTCCCTACGAGCAGTACTTC | CASSRLPYEQYF
- | - | TRBJ1-1 | TRBV28 | TGTGCCACCTCTTGGGGGGGACGGTCGAACACTGAAGCTTTCTTT | CATSWGGRSNTEAFF
- | many | TRBJ2-6 | TRBV5-1 | TGCGCCAGCAGCTTGGGTAGGGAGGCCTCTGGGGCCAACGTCCTGACTTTC | CASSLGREASGANVLTF
TRBD2 | - | TRBJ2-2 | TRBV12-3/TRBV12-4 | TGTGCCGGCAGAACCCTCGCGGGAGCCACCGGGGAGCTGTTTTTT | CAGRTLAGATGELFF
- | - | TRBJ2-7 | TRBV7-9 | TGTGCCAGCAGCCCTCGGACCCGCTCCTACGAGCAGTACTTC | CASSPRTRSYEQYF
- | many | TRBJ1-5 | TRBV6-5 | TGTGCCAGCAGTTACTCGGCAGGGGATCAGCCCCAGCATTTT | CASSYSAGDQPQHF
- | - | TRBJ1-1 | TRBV7-2 | TGTGCCAGCAGCTTAGAGCCAGGGACGCCTGAAGCTTTCTTT | CASSLEPGTPEAFF
- | many | TRBJ1-2 | TRBV4-1 | TGCGCCAGCAGCCCGGGGCCGAATAACTATGGCTACACCTTC | CASSPGPNNYGYTF
- | many | TRBJ2-7 | TRBV12-3/TRBV12-4 | TGTGCCAGCAGGCTCACCACGGGTCGAGCGGCCGAGCAGTACTTC | CASRLTTGRAAEQYF
- | many | TRBJ1-2 | TRBV28 | TGTGCCAGCAGCCCTGACAGGCTCTATGGCTACACCTTC | CASSPDRLYGYTF
TRBD1 | - | TRBJ2-7 | TRBV27 | TGTGCCAGCAGTCTGCGGACAGGCCGGTACGAGCAGTACTTC | CASSLRTGRYEQYF
- | many | TRBJ2-5 | TRBV18 | TGTGCCAGCTCACCATTCACAGAACAAGAGACCCAGTACTTC | CASSPFTEQETQYF
TRBD2 | many | TRBJ2-7 | TRBV6-2/TRBV6-3 | TGTGCCAGCAGTTACTCGAAATCTGGGGAGCGGGAATCCTACGAGCAGTACTTC | CASSYSKSGERESYEQYF
- | many | TRBJ1-6 | TRBV15 | TGTGCCACCAGCAGAACGACTGGGTCACCCCTCCACTTT | CATSRTTGSPLHF
- | - | TRBJ1-2 | TRBV28 | TGTGCCAGCAGTTTATCTTCCTGGGGGAACTATGGCTACACCTTC | CASSLSSWGNYGYTF
- | many | TRBJ2-2 | TRBV5-1 | TGCGCCAGCGGGCGACCTAGTTTTTCCGGGGAGCTGTTTTTT | CASGRPSFSGELFF
- | many | TRBJ1-1 | TRBV9 | TGTGCCAGCAGCTCCCAGTATGGAGCCACTGAAGCTTTCTTT | CASSSQYGATEAFF
- | - | TRBJ2-5 | TRBV12-3/TRBV12-4 | TGTGCCAGCAGTTTAGTCGACACCCCTGGGACCCAGTACTTC | CASSLVDTPGTQYF
- | - | TRBJ2-7 | TRBV28 | TGTGCCAGCAGCCGGGGCTGGGGAAGGGGCCTCTACGAGCAGTACTTC | CASSRGWGRGLYEQYF
TRBD2 | many | TRBJ2-7 | TRBV11-2 | TGTGCCAGCAGCTTAGAGGGCGGGAGAAGCTACGAGCAGTACTTC | CASSLEGGRSYEQYF
- | many | TRBJ1-2 | TRBV2 | TGTGCCAGCGAATTCTTGGGAGGCTACACCTTC | CASEFLGGYTF
- | - | TRBJ2-4 | TRBV28 | TGTGCCAGCAGTTTGAGGGAGCGGTTCCTAGCCAAAAACATTCAGTACTTC | CASSLRERFLAKNIQYF
TRBD2 | - | TRBJ2-7 | TRBV27 | TGTGCCAGCAGTAGGGGACTAGCGGGAGTGCAGTACTTC | CASSRGLAGVQYF
TRBD2 | - | TRBJ2-7 | TRBV7-8 | TGCGCCAGCAGTTTCGGGACTAGCGCCACCTACGAGCAGTACTTC | CASSFGTSATYEQYF